This T cell receptor beta chain originates from a study of human T cells and chemical hapten exposure. Broader study findings: The study found expanded TCRs formed significantly more large CDR3 similarity clusters than controls. Given that the donors had alopecia, their immune response may differ from that seen in healthy people.

Germline values: CDR1 SGHKS, CDR2 YYEKEE (reference sequence). The CDR3 sequence is 16 residues long. J was trimmed by 4 bases and V by 3 bases; bases with no gene match: 10. As to time point: patch test 3, about 24 weeks after DPC sensitization. Treatment given: therapeutic diphenylcyclopropenone sensitization with weekly scalp DPC. Authors' data handling: The number of TCRs in each sample had a median of approximately 96,000 and spanned roughly 23,224 to 750,000. TCRdb reanalysed the RACE reads using MiXCR and keeps one entry per CDR3 protein. The authors' filters were not applied to this entry. Of roughly 71,000 distinct CDR3 sequences listed, over 8.5% are singletons. Many counts were recorded for this clonotype. Its antigen is currently unknown.

The sequence was obtained from a woman aged 45-65 years with alopecia areata. Some clones in this sample may be carry-over from other donors' samples. The chain couples TRBV5-5 to TRBJ2-7; the match to TRBD1 covers 10 bases. Sequences were derived from whole blood, sampled in connection with sensitization to the hapten diphenylcyclopropenone (DPC). CDR3 DNA sequence: TGTGCCAGCAGCTCAACCGGACAGGGGGGAAGGTACGAGCAGTACTTC. Residues: CASSSTGQGGRYEQYF.